The next 10 T cell receptor beta chains were all read from a single sample in a study of T cell responses to AZD1222 COVID-19 vaccine. The protocol was immunoSEQ multiplex PCR, while the TCRdb copy is restricted to in-frame clones and leaves out a portion. The table shows approximately 120,000 clones, with roughly 82% occurring only once. The input for sequencing was peripheral blood, taken 28 days after the second AZD1222 dose. Receptor source: an adult who received the AZD1222 COVID-19 vaccine.

The gene calls are TRBV7-2 and TRBJ1-5; no definite D call. Trimming shortened V by 1 base and J by 3 bases, and 7 bases separated the two germline ends. This CDR3 has 14 residues. CDR1 and CDR2 (germline): SGHTA, FQGNSA. The CDR3 DNA sequence: TGTGCCAGCAGCTTAGACAGTCCCAATCAGCCCCAGCATTTT. Translating gives CASSLDSPNQPQHF.

The rearrangement joins TRBV11-2 to TRBJ2-1; 8 nucleotides line up with TRBD2. J gave up 2 bases and V 3 bases, and 3 bases lay outside the gene matches. Germline V lookup: CDR1 SGHAT, CDR2 FQNNGV. The CDR3 spans 15 residues. Written as DNA, the CDR3 is TGTGCCAGCAGCTTGGGGGGACTAGCCTACAATGAGCAGTTCTTC. Protein sequence: CASSLGGLAYNEQFF.

The chain employs TRBV20-1 and TRBJ1-5; D ambiguous. This CDR3 has 15 residues. The V end lost 3 bases, the J end lost 6 bases, and 18 bases lay between the germline ends. CDR1 is DFQATT, CDR2 SNEGSKA, per germline (reference sequence). CDR3 nucleotide sequence: TGCAGTGCTAGTTTCGTCCACTTAACGGGTCAGCCCCAGCATTTT. Amino acid sequence: CSASFVHLTGQPQHF.

The chain employs TRBV3-1 (or the pseudogene TRBV3-2) and TRBJ2-2; D remains unclear. CDR1 and CDR2 from the germline V gene are LGHDT and YNNKEL (reference sequence). The length of the CDR3 is 12 residues. Trimming took off 4 bases at V and 7 bases at J, with 7 bases between the two ends. CDR3 nucleotide sequence: TGTGCCAGCAGCCTCCCTAGCGGGGAGCTGTTTTTT. This encodes CASSLPSGELFF.

The V and J genes are TRBV5-1 and TRBJ2-7; weak D call: TRBD2 (5 bases). CDR3 length equals 13 residues. The V end lost 4 bases, the J end lost 0 bases, and 8 bases lay between the germline ends. Per germline, CDR1 SGHRS and CDR2 YFSETQ. The CDR3 nucleotides read TGCGCCAGCAGCCCTGCGGGCTCCTACGAGCAGTACTTC. As protein: CASSPAGSYEQYF. Based on the CDR3 plus reference TRBV5-1 and TRBJ2-7, the full variable domain is KAGVTQTPRYLIKTRGQQVTLSCSPISGHRSVSWYQQTPGQGLQFLFEYFSETQRNKGNFPGRFSGRQFSNSRSEMNVSTLELGDSALYLCASSPAGSYEQYFGPGTRLTVT.

The V gene is TRBV19, the J gene TRBJ2-4, with 9 bases matching TRBD2. V shed 3 bases, J shed 8 bases, and the junction held 8 bases outside the gene matches. Germline CDR1 and CDR2: LNHDA and SQIVND (reference sequence). The CDR3 covers 15 residues. The CDR3 loop is CASSIATSGLHIQYF. CDR3 in DNA: TGTGCCAGTAGTATTGCGACTAGCGGATTACACATTCAGTACTTC.

V and J are TRBV9 and TRBJ1-1; D unresolved. Trimming removed 0 bases at V and 1 base at J, with 7 bases between. This CDR3 is built from 14 residues. CDR1 is SGDLS, CDR2 YYNGEE, per germline. The CDR3 region is CASSVGFSNTEAFF. The CDR3 nucleotides are TGTGCCAGCAGCGTAGGTTTTTCGAACACTGAAGCTTTCTTT.

The gene calls are TRBV6-2 or TRBV6-3 and TRBJ2-2, with 7 bases identical to TRBD1. V gave up 5 bases and J gave up 1 base; unmatched junction bases: 7. There are 16 residues in the CDR3. The V gene's germline CDR1 is MNHEY and CDR2 SVGEGT. CDR3 bases: TGTGCCAGCAGTGCCTACGGGACAGTGAACACCGGGGAGCTGTTTTTT. Amino acids: CASSAYGTVNTGELFF.

This sequence joins TRBV28 and TRBJ1-1, with D maybe TRBD1 (5 bases). V dropped 3 bases and J dropped 4 bases, with 9 bases sitting between them. Per the germline V gene, CDR1 is MDHEN and CDR2 is SYDVKM. There are 13 residues in the CDR3. DNA of the CDR3: TGTGCCAGCAGTTTGATGGGGGGCACTGAAGCTTTCTTT. Its translation is CASSLMGGTEAFF.

This clone is a singleton in its sample. The CDR3 protein is CASSLGKGADTIYF. The CDR3 DNA sequence: TGTGCCAGCAGCTTAGGGAAGGGGGCAGACACCATATATTTT. The rearrangement links TRBV7-2 to TRBJ1-3; 7 positions match TRBD1. Germline CDR1 SGHTA, CDR2 FQGNSA. The CDR3 length is 14 residues. J lost 8 bases, V lost 1 base, and 5 bases had no gene match. The full variable domain, rest sourced from reference TRBV7-2 and TRBJ1-3, is GAGVSQSPSNKVTEKGKDVELRCDPISGHTALYWYRQSLGQGLEFLIYFQGNSAPDKSGLPSDRFSAERTGGSVSTLTIQRTQQEDSAVYLCASSLGKGADTIYFGEGSWLTVV.